This is a list of T cell receptor beta chains from one sample in a study of blood T cell repertoires in COVID-19. Clones were sequenced by immunoSEQ multiplex PCR, and TCRdb holds only the in-frame ones, with some missing. The sample lists about 440,000 clones, roughly 87% occurring once. Material: PBMCs or T cells enriched from blood (not recorded which). These receptors were taken from a woman aged 18-29 years with acute COVID-19. Both conserved end residues are part of each CDR3. D genes are given only for firm matches. Expanded clones get a size class; other rows say once, few or many, or leave the size out.

>-|TRBV7-3|-|TRBJ2-2
TGTGCCAGCAGCTGGGGAGTCACCGGGGAGCTGTTTTTT
CASSWGVTGELFF
>-|TRBV11-2|-|TRBJ1-2
TGTGCCAGCAGCTTTCCAGACTATGGCTACACCTTC
CASSFPDYGYTF
>-|TRBV30|few|TRBJ1-1
TGTGCCTGGAGTGTAGGCTGGAGGACTGAAGCTTTCTTT
CAWSVGWRTEAFF
>-|TRBV9|-|TRBJ2-1
TGTGCCAGCAGGATAGACTACAATGAGCAGTTCTTC
CASRIDYNEQFF
>TRBD1|TRBV28|-|TRBJ2-7
TGTGCCAGCAGTTCTGGGACAGAGAGCTCCTACGAGCAGTACTTC
CASSSGTESSYEQYF
>-|TRBV28|-|TRBJ2-7
TGTGCCAGCAGTTCCACAGAGAGCTCCTACGAGCAGTACTTC
CASSSTESSYEQYF
>TRBD1|TRBV23-1|-|TRBJ1-3
TGCGCCAGCAGTCAGGACGAACAGGGGAGCTCTGGAAACACCATATATTTT
CASSQDEQGSSGNTIYF
>TRBD1|TRBV6-5|-|TRBJ1-4
TGTGCCAGCATCCCGGGACAGCGAAATGAAAAACTGTTTTTT
CASIPGQRNEKLFF
>TRBD1|TRBV7-2|-|TRBJ1-2
TGTGCCAGCAGCCAAAGTCAGGACAGGGAATATGGCTACACCTTC
CASSQSQDREYGYTF
>-|TRBV19|-|TRBJ2-3
TGTGCCAGTAGCGGACGGGGGGCTCGTGCTGATACGCAGTATTTT
CASSGRGARADTQYF
>TRBD1|TRBV6-5|-|TRBJ2-2
TGTGCCACGCCCCCGGGACAGCCAAACACCGGGGAGCTGTTTTTT
CATPPGQPNTGELFF
>-|TRBV21-1|-|TRBJ1-3
TGTGCCAGCAGCACCGGGGGGGACAGGGTATCTGGAAACACCATATATTTT
CASSTGGDRVSGNTIYF
>-|TRBV5-6|-|TRBJ2-3
TGTGCCAGCAGCTTGGGTTCATATACGCAGTATTTT
CASSLGSYTQYF
>-|TRBV6-2/TRBV6-3|-|TRBJ1-2
TGTGCCAGCAGTTACGGGCAACTCTATGGCTACACCTTC
CASSYGQLYGYTF
>-|TRBV2|-|TRBJ1-3
TGTGCCAGCAGAACTCAGGGCGGAAACACCATATATTTT
CASRTQGGNTIYF
>TRBD1|TRBV2|-|TRBJ2-5
TGTGCCAGCAGAGGAACAGGGGTAGGAGATCAGGCGACCCAGTACTTC
CASRGTGVGDQATQYF
>TRBD1|TRBV29-1|-|TRBJ1-1
TGCAGCGCCATACCGGGACAGGGTCTGAACACTGAAGCTTTCTTT
CSAIPGQGLNTEAFF
>TRBD2|TRBV29-1|-|TRBJ2-7
TGCAGCGTTGTACTAGCGGACTACGAGCAGTACTTC
CSVVLADYEQYF
>TRBD1|TRBV5-1|-|TRBJ1-1
TGCGCCAGCAGCTCGTGGGACAGGTCCACTGAAGCTTTCTTT
CASSSWDRSTEAFF
>-|TRBV11-3|once|TRBJ2-2
TGTGCCAGCAGCTTGAATTGGGAGTCCACCGGGGAGCTGTTTTTT
CASSLNWESTGELFF
>-|TRBV20-1|-|TRBJ2-1
TGCAGTGCTAGTCGGGGGAACAATGAGCAGTTCTTC
CSASRGNNEQFF
>-|TRBV24-1|-|TRBJ2-7
TGTGCCACCAGCCTCCCAGGGGAAGCCGAGCAGTACTTC
CATSLPGEAEQYF
>-|TRBV3-1/TRBV3-2|-|TRBJ2-2
TGTGCCAGCAGCCAGTTAGAGTACACCGGGGAGCTGTTTTTT
CASSQLEYTGELFF
>-|TRBV20-1|-|TRBJ2-6
TGCAGTGCTAGTCTCCGGACAGATTCTTCCTCTGGGGCCAACGTCCTGACTTTC
CSASLRTDSSSGANVLTF
>-|TRBV5-5|-|TRBJ2-7
TGTGCCAGCAGCCGCCCCCCGGGACAAACTTACGAGCAGTACTTC
CASSRPPGQTYEQYF
>-|TRBV5-5|-|TRBJ2-7
TGTGCCAGCATCTACGCTAATCACGAGCAGTACTTC
CASIYANHEQYF
>TRBD2|TRBV5-1|-|TRBJ2-3
TGCGCCAGCAGCCTCCCCGGGACTAGCGGGAGAGGCGGAGATACGCAGTATTTT
CASSLPGTSGRGGDTQYF
>-|TRBV19|once|TRBJ1-1
TGTGCCAGTAGTCTTCCAGGGTCAGCTTTCTTT
CASSLPGSAFF
>TRBD2|TRBV5-1|-|TRBJ2-7
TGCGCCAGCAGCCCGGGGACTAGCGGGAGTCTCGAGCAGTACTTC
CASSPGTSGSLEQYF
>-|TRBV2|once|TRBJ1-1
TGTGCCAGCCATATGACAGTTATGAACACTGAAGCTTTCTTT
CASHMTVMNTEAFF
>-|TRBV5-5|-|TRBJ1-5
TGTGCCAGCAGCTTGGGGGCCTATAGCAATCAGCCCCAGCATTTT
CASSLGAYSNQPQHF
>TRBD1|TRBV10-3|-|TRBJ2-2
TGTGCCATCAGTGACTCGACAGGGGGCCGCACCGGGGAGCTGTTTTTT
CAISDSTGGRTGELFF
>-|TRBV3-1/TRBV3-2|-|TRBJ1-6
TGTGCCAGCAGCCAAAGGGGGACGGCCCTCCACTTT
CASSQRGTALHF
>TRBD1|TRBV6-1|-|TRBJ1-1
TGTGCCAGCAGTGAGACAGGGGCGAACACTGAAGCTTTCTTT
CASSETGANTEAFF
>-|TRBV27|-|TRBJ1-4
TGTGCCAGCAGTTTGGGGAGGGATGGCGAAAAACTGTTTTTT
CASSLGRDGEKLFF
>TRBD2|TRBV7-8|-|TRBJ2-5
TGTGCCAGCAGCCATAGCGGGAGGCAAGAGACCCAGTACTTC
CASSHSGRQETQYF
>-|TRBV7-9|-|TRBJ2-7
TGTGCCAGCAGCTTAGGGGCCCCTCGGGAGCAGTACTTC
CASSLGAPREQYF
>TRBD1|TRBV7-6|-|TRBJ2-7
TGTGCCAGCAGCCCAGGACAGGGTTCCGTCCACGAGCAGTACTTC
CASSPGQGSVHEQYF
>TRBD1|TRBV4-2|-|TRBJ2-3
TGTGCCAGCAGCCAAACCCCGGGACAGGGGCCAGATACGCAGTATTTT
CASSQTPGQGPDTQYF
>-|TRBV7-2|-|TRBJ2-1
TGTGCCAGCAGCTTAGCGCTGGGGGGTCTGTTCTACAATGAGCAGTTCTTC
CASSLALGGLFYNEQFF